This is a list of T cell receptor beta chains from one sample in a study of blood T cell repertoires in COVID-19. Sequenced by immunoSEQ multiplex PCR; TCRdb stores in-frame clones only, minus some. The table records fewer than 350,000 clones, over 75% of them present only once. Sequencing used peripheral blood. Every receptor here comes from a man aged 18-30 years with active or convalescent COVID-19. The CDR3 runs from the conserved cysteine through the conserved F or W. The D gene is left open where the match is weak. Expanded clones are given a class, and other clones once, few, many or no size at all.

len: 12
v_gene: TRBV10-2
abundance: NA
j_gene: TRBJ2-7
d_gene: NA
CDR3nt: TGCGCCACCCTAGGGGATGGCTACGAGCAGTACTTC
CDR3aa: CATLGDGYEQYF

len: 16
v_gene: TRBV18
abundance: NA
j_gene: TRBJ1-4
d_gene: TRBD1
CDR3nt: TGTGCCAGCTCACCACCGATTGGGACAGAACATGAAAAACTGTTTTTT
CDR3aa: CASSPPIGTEHEKLFF

len: 13
v_gene: TRBV10-1
abundance: NA
j_gene: TRBJ1-2
d_gene: NA
CDR3nt: TGCGCCAGCAGTGAGGCAGGGAACTATGGCTACACCTTC
CDR3aa: CASSEAGNYGYTF

len: 12
v_gene: TRBV27
abundance: NA
j_gene: TRBJ1-1
d_gene: TRBD1
CDR3nt: TGTGCAAAGGGGGCGAGGAGCACTGAAGCTTTCTTT
CDR3aa: CAKGARSTEAFF

len: 14
v_gene: TRBV7-8
abundance: NA
j_gene: TRBJ1-1
d_gene: NA
CDR3nt: TGTGCCAGCAGCCCAGGGAGGATGAACACTGAAGCTTTCTTT
CDR3aa: CASSPGRMNTEAFF

len: 18
v_gene: TRBV13
abundance: once
j_gene: TRBJ2-5
d_gene: TRBD2
CDR3nt: TGTGCCAGCAGCCTCGGACTAGCGGGGGCTCTAAACCAAGAGACCCAGTACTTC
CDR3aa: CASSLGLAGALNQETQYF

len: 18
v_gene: TRBV9
abundance: NA
j_gene: TRBJ1-6
d_gene: TRBD1
CDR3nt: TGTGCCAGCAGCGCGGAGGAGGGGGCCCCCTCCTATAATTCACCCCTCCACTTT
CDR3aa: CASSAEEGAPSYNSPLHF

len: 14
v_gene: TRBV6-6
abundance: NA
j_gene: TRBJ1-1
d_gene: NA
CDR3nt: TGTGCCAGCAGATCCCACGGGGTGAACACTGAAGCTTTCTTT
CDR3aa: CASRSHGVNTEAFF

len: 19
v_gene: TRBV18
abundance: NA
j_gene: TRBJ2-2
d_gene: TRBD1
CDR3nt: TGTGCCAGCTCACAGACATGGGACAGGGGGTCCGCGAACACCGGGGAGCTGTTTTTT
CDR3aa: CASSQTWDRGSANTGELFF

len: 14
v_gene: TRBV19
abundance: NA
j_gene: TRBJ1-3
d_gene: NA
CDR3nt: TGTGCCAGTAGTATCTCCGGGGCTGGAAACACCATATATTTT
CDR3aa: CASSISGAGNTIYF

len: 14
v_gene: TRBV19
abundance: NA
j_gene: TRBJ2-3
d_gene: NA
CDR3nt: TGTGCCAGTAGTATAGTCTCGGGGAGAGATACGCAGTATTTT
CDR3aa: CASSIVSGRDTQYF

len: 16
v_gene: TRBV14
abundance: NA
j_gene: TRBJ1-1
d_gene: NA
CDR3nt: TGTGCCAGCAGCCACTACCCTGAGGACATGAACACTGAAGCTTTCTTT
CDR3aa: CASSHYPEDMNTEAFF

len: 13
v_gene: TRBV2
abundance: NA
j_gene: TRBJ1-1
d_gene: NA
CDR3nt: TGTGCCAGCAACAAGGGAGGGACCACTGAAGCTTTCTTT
CDR3aa: CASNKGGTTEAFF

len: 15
v_gene: TRBV29-1
abundance: NA
j_gene: TRBJ2-3
d_gene: TRBD2
CDR3nt: TGCAGCGTTGAAAGAGTGGGGGGGAGCACAGATACGCAGTATTTT
CDR3aa: CSVERVGGSTDTQYF

len: 12
v_gene: TRBV29-1
abundance: NA
j_gene: TRBJ2-7
d_gene: TRBD1
CDR3nt: TGCAGCGCCGGGACAGGGCCCTACGAGCAGTACTTC
CDR3aa: CSAGTGPYEQYF

len: 19
v_gene: TRBV4-3
abundance: few
j_gene: TRBJ2-3
d_gene: TRBD2
CDR3nt: TGCGCCAGCAGCCAACCGGGACTAGCGGTAGTGGGAGGCACAGATACGCAGTATTTT
CDR3aa: CASSQPGLAVVGGTDTQYF

len: 15
v_gene: TRBV7-6
abundance: few
j_gene: TRBJ1-4
d_gene: NA
CDR3nt: TGTGCCAGCAGCTTAAGACCCAGGGTTAATGAAAAACTGTTTTTT
CDR3aa: CASSLRPRVNEKLFF

len: 19
v_gene: TRBV9
abundance: NA
j_gene: TRBJ1-3
d_gene: TRBD1
CDR3nt: TGTGCCAGCAGCGGCCCATTACCGAGGGACAGGGGATCTGGAAACACCATATATTTT
CDR3aa: CASSGPLPRDRGSGNTIYF

len: 15
v_gene: TRBV11-2
abundance: NA
j_gene: TRBJ2-7
d_gene: NA
CDR3nt: TGTGCCAGCAGCTTATTCAGGGGAATCTCCTACGAGCAGTACTTC
CDR3aa: CASSLFRGISYEQYF

len: 14
v_gene: TRBV6-1
abundance: few
j_gene: TRBJ2-7
d_gene: TRBD1
CDR3nt: TGTGCCAGCAGTGAACAGGGGGTAAGCTACGAGCAGTACTTC
CDR3aa: CASSEQGVSYEQYF

len: 16
v_gene: TRBV13
abundance: NA
j_gene: TRBJ1-3
d_gene: TRBD1
CDR3nt: TGTGCCAGCAGCTACGCGCTAGGAGGGACAGGGAACACCATATATTTT
CDR3aa: CASSYALGGTGNTIYF

len: 15
v_gene: TRBV11-1
abundance: once
j_gene: TRBJ2-7
d_gene: TRBD1
CDR3nt: TGTGCCAGCAGTTTGGGGACAGGGTCTCGCTACGAGCAGTACTTC
CDR3aa: CASSLGTGSRYEQYF

len: 13
v_gene: TRBV25-1
abundance: NA
j_gene: TRBJ1-2
d_gene: NA
CDR3nt: TGTGCCAGCAGTGAAACGCGTTTCTATGGCTACACCTTC
CDR3aa: CASSETRFYGYTF

len: 14
v_gene: TRBV7-9
abundance: NA
j_gene: TRBJ1-4
d_gene: TRBD1
CDR3nt: TGTGCCAGCAGCTCCCGGGACAGGGGAGGAAAACTGTTTTTT
CDR3aa: CASSSRDRGGKLFF

len: 11
v_gene: TRBV12-3/TRBV12-4
abundance: NA
j_gene: TRBJ2-7
d_gene: TRBD1
CDR3nt: TGTGCCAGCAGTTCAGGGGGCGAGCAGTACTTC
CDR3aa: CASSSGGEQYF

len: 14
v_gene: TRBV14
abundance: NA
j_gene: TRBJ1-1
d_gene: NA
CDR3nt: TGTGCCAGCAGCCAGGAGGACAGACGTACTGAAGCTTTCTTT
CDR3aa: CASSQEDRRTEAFF

len: 16
v_gene: TRBV10-3
abundance: NA
j_gene: TRBJ2-2
d_gene: TRBD2
CDR3nt: TGTGCCATCAGTGAGTCGGGGGGGGACCGAGGGCCGGAGCTGTTTTTT
CDR3aa: CAISESGGDRGPELFF

len: 17
v_gene: TRBV4-3
abundance: NA
j_gene: TRBJ2-6
d_gene: NA
CDR3nt: TGCGCCAGCAGCCAAGCAGGTACGGCTTCTGGGGCCAACGTCCTGACTTTC
CDR3aa: CASSQAGTASGANVLTF

len: 14
v_gene: TRBV19
abundance: NA
j_gene: TRBJ2-7
d_gene: TRBD1
CDR3nt: TGTGCCAGTAGTCCGGGACAGCCTTTCTACGAGCAGTACTTC
CDR3aa: CASSPGQPFYEQYF

len: 14
v_gene: TRBV4-1
abundance: NA
j_gene: TRBJ2-7
d_gene: NA
CDR3nt: TGCGCCAGCAGCCAATCGGACAGCTCCTACGAGCAGTACTTC
CDR3aa: CASSQSDSSYEQYF

len: 15
v_gene: TRBV6-5
abundance: NA
j_gene: TRBJ1-5
d_gene: TRBD1
CDR3nt: TGTGCCAGCAGCGGTACCGGGACAGGGCTTAAGGCCCAGCATTTT
CDR3aa: CASSGTGTGLKAQHF

len: 11
v_gene: TRBV7-9
abundance: NA
j_gene: TRBJ2-5
d_gene: NA
CDR3nt: TGTGCCAGCAACACCCAAGAGACCCAGTACTTC
CDR3aa: CASNTQETQYF

len: 17
v_gene: TRBV27
abundance: few
j_gene: TRBJ2-2
d_gene: NA
CDR3nt: TGTGCCAGCAGTTTATCAGCCCGAGTAGTGGTCACCGGGGAGCTGTTTTTT
CDR3aa: CASSLSARVVVTGELFF

len: 14
v_gene: TRBV6-5
abundance: NA
j_gene: TRBJ1-1
d_gene: NA
CDR3nt: TGTGCCAGTAAATCAAGAGGGACTGGGGCTGAAGCTTTCTTT
CDR3aa: CASKSRGTGAEAFF

len: 14
v_gene: TRBV7-8
abundance: NA
j_gene: TRBJ2-7
d_gene: NA
CDR3nt: TGTGCCAGCAGCTTAGGACAGGACTCCTACGAGCAGTACTTC
CDR3aa: CASSLGQDSYEQYF

len: 11
v_gene: TRBV12-3/TRBV12-4
abundance: NA
j_gene: TRBJ2-2
d_gene: NA
CDR3nt: TGTGCCAGCAGAACAGGGAAGGAGCTGTTTTTT
CDR3aa: CASRTGKELFF

len: 15
v_gene: TRBV7-9
abundance: NA
j_gene: TRBJ2-3
d_gene: TRBD1
CDR3nt: TGTGCCAGCAGCTTTCCCGGGACAGGGCCAGATACGCAGTATTTT
CDR3aa: CASSFPGTGPDTQYF

len: 14
v_gene: TRBV6-5
abundance: NA
j_gene: TRBJ2-7
d_gene: NA
CDR3nt: TGTGCCAGCAGTTACGGATGGGGGGACTACGAGCAGTACTTC
CDR3aa: CASSYGWGDYEQYF

len: 14
v_gene: TRBV2
abundance: NA
j_gene: TRBJ1-2
d_gene: NA
CDR3nt: TGTGCCATCAGCGTAGGGGGGGGAGACTATGGCTACACCTTC
CDR3aa: CAISVGGGDYGYTF

len: 15
v_gene: TRBV5-5
abundance: NA
j_gene: TRBJ2-7
d_gene: TRBD1
CDR3nt: TGTGCCAGCAGCTCCCCGACAGGGTTAGGATACGAGCAGTACTTC
CDR3aa: CASSSPTGLGYEQYF

len: 20
v_gene: TRBV4-1
abundance: few
j_gene: TRBJ1-4
d_gene: TRBD1
CDR3nt: TGCGCCAGCAGCCAAGATATAGCCAGGGGGCGGCTTGCAACTAATGAAAAACTGTTTTTT
CDR3aa: CASSQDIARGRLATNEKLFF

len: 14
v_gene: TRBV19
abundance: NA
j_gene: TRBJ1-1
d_gene: NA
CDR3nt: TGTGCCAGTAGTATTTGGGGAGAGAACACTGAAGCTTTCTTT
CDR3aa: CASSIWGENTEAFF

len: 14
v_gene: TRBV5-4
abundance: NA
j_gene: TRBJ1-2
d_gene: TRBD1
CDR3nt: TGTGCCAGCAGCTGGACAGGATCCGATTATGGCTACACCTTC
CDR3aa: CASSWTGSDYGYTF

len: 15
v_gene: TRBV18
abundance: once
j_gene: TRBJ1-1
d_gene: TRBD1
CDR3nt: TGTGCCAGCTCAATAACAGGGGGCAGGGGCACTGAAGCTTTCTTT
CDR3aa: CASSITGGRGTEAFF

len: 11
v_gene: TRBV6-2/TRBV6-3
abundance: NA
j_gene: TRBJ2-7
d_gene: NA
CDR3nt: TGTGCCAGCAGTCCATCCTACGAGCAGTACTTC
CDR3aa: CASSPSYEQYF

len: 15
v_gene: TRBV2
abundance: NA
j_gene: TRBJ2-6
d_gene: TRBD1
CDR3nt: TGTGCCAGCAGTGGGACAGGGGCTGGGGCCAACGTCCTGACTTTC
CDR3aa: CASSGTGAGANVLTF

len: 14
v_gene: TRBV27
abundance: NA
j_gene: TRBJ1-5
d_gene: TRBD1
CDR3nt: TGTGCCAGCAGTCCCACAGGGGCCCGATGGCCCCAGCATTTT
CDR3aa: CASSPTGARWPQHF

len: 14
v_gene: TRBV7-9
abundance: NA
j_gene: TRBJ1-3
d_gene: NA
CDR3nt: TGTGCCAGCCTACAAGAGGTCTCTGGAAACACCATATATTTT
CDR3aa: CASLQEVSGNTIYF

len: 15
v_gene: TRBV20-1
abundance: NA
j_gene: TRBJ1-4
d_gene: TRBD1
CDR3nt: TGCAGTGCTAGTGGCAGGGGGCATACTAATGAAAAACTGTTTTTT
CDR3aa: CSASGRGHTNEKLFF

len: 15
v_gene: TRBV13
abundance: NA
j_gene: TRBJ2-7
d_gene: NA
CDR3nt: TGTGCCAGCAGCGAAGGTCACGGGGGAAACTACGAGCAGTACTTC
CDR3aa: CASSEGHGGNYEQYF

len: 10
v_gene: TRBV20-1
abundance: NA
j_gene: TRBJ2-7
d_gene: NA
CDR3nt: TGCAGTGCTCGGGACTACGAGCAGTACTTC
CDR3aa: CSARDYEQYF

len: 13
v_gene: TRBV25-1
abundance: NA
j_gene: TRBJ1-5
d_gene: NA
CDR3nt: TGTGCCAGCAGTGAACGGGTACGGGGGACCCAGCATTTT
CDR3aa: CASSERVRGTQHF

len: 15
v_gene: TRBV19
abundance: NA
j_gene: TRBJ1-5
d_gene: TRBD1
CDR3nt: TGTGCCAGTAGTAGGACAGGGCCTGGGAATCAGCCCCAGCATTTT
CDR3aa: CASSRTGPGNQPQHF

len: 15
v_gene: TRBV5-1
abundance: NA
j_gene: TRBJ2-6
d_gene: TRBD1
CDR3nt: TGCGCCAGCAGCAACAGGGGTGGTGGGGCCAACGTCCTGACTTTC
CDR3aa: CASSNRGGGANVLTF

len: 21
v_gene: TRBV24-1
abundance: once
j_gene: TRBJ1-3
d_gene: NA
CDR3nt: TGTGCCACCAGTGATTTGGAATGCTGCTTACTCCGCCGGACAACTGGAAACACCATATATTTT
CDR3aa: CATSDLECCLLRRTTGNTIYF